This paragraph covers one T cell receptor (beta chain) sequence. Under the authors' procedure: From reference gene primer amplification, estimates of nucleated cell counts were derived. Method: immunoSEQ multiplex PCR; TCRdb's copy keeps in-frame clones and lacks some. The V and J calls and clone size come from that table; D and trimming were worked out from the DNA. This sample yields about 170,000 clones, of which 75% to 90% are seen a single time; approximately 0.8% belongs to the top ten. The sample comes from a study of blood T cell repertoires in COVID-19. Study information: Specimens from acute and convalescent COVID-19 originated in the United States, Italy and Spain. Sources were T cells, B-cell-depleted T cells, or PBMCs; the material itself was cDNA or gDNA.

This CDR3 region has 17 residues. Germline V gene data show CDR1 as LGHDT and CDR2 as YNNKEL (reference sequence). J lost 3 bases, V lost 3 bases, and 8 bases had no gene match. The recovered donors of Cohort 3 showed two negative PCRs, clearance, or symptom resolution. The chain joins TRBV3-1 (or the pseudogene TRBV3-2) to TRBJ2-1; 10 positions agree with TRBD1. The sequence came from a woman between 18 and 29 years old who had recovered from COVID-19. Sequencing used PBMCs or T cells enriched from blood (not recorded which). The CDR3 protein is CASSHGPGQGGYNEQFF. DNA for the CDR3: TGTGCCAGCAGCCACGGACCCGGACAGGGGGGCTACAATGAGCAGTTCTTC.